Below, 8 T cell receptor beta chains from the same sample are listed, as sequenced in a study of T cells in women clearing cervical HPV infection. TCRdb keeps only in-frame clones here, not all; method: immunoSEQ multiplex PCR. The sample has 35,000 to 45,000 clones. The sequencing sample was made of blood buffy coat. These receptors were obtained from a woman aged 18 to 75 with a cervical HPV16 infection that either progressed to CIN3+ or cleared (not recorded which).

Turning to this clone: The read comes to an end 3 residues before the CDR3 does, leaving the germline J gene to fill in the end. This chain uses TRBV7-2 with TRBJ1-2; D is uncertain. The length of the CDR3 is 15 residues. CDR1 is SGHTA, CDR2 FQGNSA, per germline. V lost 1 base and J 1 base, leaving 10 bases between the germline ends. CDR3: CASSLGRALNYGYTF. The sequenced CDR3 bases are TGTGCCAGCAGCTTAGGGAGGGCCCTTAACTATGGC.

Points on this clone: Read sequence stops 3 residues before the CDR3 end, and the germline J gene provides the missing end. The chain links TRBV6-1 to TRBJ2-1, with 9 bases lining up with TRBD2. Germline V gives CDR1 MNHNS, CDR2 SASEGT. V lost 3 bases and J lost 6; bases outside the gene matches: 3. The CDR3 is 14 amino acids. The sequenced part of the CDR3 DNA is TGTGCCAGCAGTGAGGGACTAGCCTTCAATGAG. Translated: CASSEGLAFNE. The whole CDR3 region reads CASSEGLAFNEQFF.

Concerning this clone: From the germline J gene comes the end of the CDR3, since the read stops 3 residues before it. The chain joins TRBV7-2 to TRBJ2-7, with TRBD1 matching over 10 bases. Germline V lookup: CDR1 SGHTA, CDR2 FQGNSA. This CDR3 region has 15 residues. J lost 6 bases, V lost 1 base, and 6 bases had no gene match. CDR3 DNA (partial): TGTGCCAGCAGCTTAGGTGGGACAGGGGTGGGCGAG. Its translation: CASSLGGTGVGE. The whole CDR3 protein is CASSLGGTGVGEQYF.

On this clone: The missing CDR3 end, 3 residues past where the read stops, is filled in from the germline J gene. The V gene is TRBV2, the J gene TRBJ1-2; the D gene is possibly TRBD1 (6 bases). Germline CDR1 reads SNHLY; CDR2 reads FYNNEI. This CDR3 comprises 17 residues. Partial CDR3 DNA: TGTGCCAGCACCGAAGCGGGGGGGGCCATAGGGGTGAGGGGC. It specifies CASTEAGGAIGVRG. The full CDR3 sequence reads CASTEAGGAIGVRGYTF.

In the case of this clone: Read coverage stops 3 residues before the CDR3 terminus; the germline J gene supplies the remainder. V and J are TRBV2 and TRBJ2-5; 9 bases map to TRBD1. Looked up from germline, CDR1 is SNHLY and CDR2 is FYNNEI. Unmatched junction bases numbered 15, after V lost 5 bases and J lost 2 bases. The CDR3 sequence is 18 residues long. Here the CDR3 reads CASSFTKPGQGIQETQYF. Partial CDR3 DNA: TGTGCCAGCAGTTTTACAAAGCCGGGACAGGGTATACAAGAGACC.

As to this clone: The observed sequence ends 3 residues before the CDR3 terminus, with the missing tail filled in from the germline J gene. The rearrangement links TRBV6-2 or TRBV6-3 to TRBJ2-1; the match to TRBD1 covers 10 bases. Germline V lookup: CDR1 MNHEY, CDR2 SVGEGT. The CDR3 runs to 16 residues. J gave up 1 base and V 2 bases, and 2 bases lay outside the gene matches. The covered CDR3 bases are TGTGCCAGCAGTTACCCGGACAGGGGGTCCTACAATGAG. Protein: CASSYPDRGSYNE. The whole CDR3 sequence is CASSYPDRGSYNEQFF.

On this clone: The read gets to within 3 residues of the CDR3 end, and the germline J gene fills in the rest. The chain employs TRBV29-1 and TRBJ2-2, with D possibly being TRBD1 (6 bases). Looked up from germline, CDR1 is SQVTM and CDR2 is ANQGSEA. The CDR3 is made up of 13 amino acids. The CDR3 protein is CSALQGINEKLFF. The part of the CDR3 DNA that was read is TGCAGCGCGCTTCAGGGGATTAATGAAAAG.

On this clone: The sequenced fragment ends 3 residues before the CDR3 boundary, so the rest is inferred from the germline J gene. V gene TRBV7-8 combines with J gene TRBJ2-1, with 12 bases that match TRBD2. With 6 bases clipped from V and 6 bases from J, the junction kept 9 bases outside the gene matches. Germline V gene data show CDR1 as SGHVS and CDR2 as FQNEAQ. The CDR3 totals 16 residues. Partial CDR3 DNA: TGTGCCAGCAGTACTAGTGGACTAGCGGGATTCAATGAG. Its protein is CASSTSGLAGFNE. The entire CDR3 sequence reads CASSTSGLAGFNEQFF. The entire variable domain, with the rest obtained from reference TRBV7-8 and TRBJ2-1, is as follows: GAGVSQSPRYKVAKRGQDVALRCDPISGHVSLFWYQQALGQGPEFLTYFQNEAQLDKSGLPSDRFFAERPEGSVSTLKIQRTQQEDSAVYLCASSTSGLAGFNEQFFGPGTRLTVL.